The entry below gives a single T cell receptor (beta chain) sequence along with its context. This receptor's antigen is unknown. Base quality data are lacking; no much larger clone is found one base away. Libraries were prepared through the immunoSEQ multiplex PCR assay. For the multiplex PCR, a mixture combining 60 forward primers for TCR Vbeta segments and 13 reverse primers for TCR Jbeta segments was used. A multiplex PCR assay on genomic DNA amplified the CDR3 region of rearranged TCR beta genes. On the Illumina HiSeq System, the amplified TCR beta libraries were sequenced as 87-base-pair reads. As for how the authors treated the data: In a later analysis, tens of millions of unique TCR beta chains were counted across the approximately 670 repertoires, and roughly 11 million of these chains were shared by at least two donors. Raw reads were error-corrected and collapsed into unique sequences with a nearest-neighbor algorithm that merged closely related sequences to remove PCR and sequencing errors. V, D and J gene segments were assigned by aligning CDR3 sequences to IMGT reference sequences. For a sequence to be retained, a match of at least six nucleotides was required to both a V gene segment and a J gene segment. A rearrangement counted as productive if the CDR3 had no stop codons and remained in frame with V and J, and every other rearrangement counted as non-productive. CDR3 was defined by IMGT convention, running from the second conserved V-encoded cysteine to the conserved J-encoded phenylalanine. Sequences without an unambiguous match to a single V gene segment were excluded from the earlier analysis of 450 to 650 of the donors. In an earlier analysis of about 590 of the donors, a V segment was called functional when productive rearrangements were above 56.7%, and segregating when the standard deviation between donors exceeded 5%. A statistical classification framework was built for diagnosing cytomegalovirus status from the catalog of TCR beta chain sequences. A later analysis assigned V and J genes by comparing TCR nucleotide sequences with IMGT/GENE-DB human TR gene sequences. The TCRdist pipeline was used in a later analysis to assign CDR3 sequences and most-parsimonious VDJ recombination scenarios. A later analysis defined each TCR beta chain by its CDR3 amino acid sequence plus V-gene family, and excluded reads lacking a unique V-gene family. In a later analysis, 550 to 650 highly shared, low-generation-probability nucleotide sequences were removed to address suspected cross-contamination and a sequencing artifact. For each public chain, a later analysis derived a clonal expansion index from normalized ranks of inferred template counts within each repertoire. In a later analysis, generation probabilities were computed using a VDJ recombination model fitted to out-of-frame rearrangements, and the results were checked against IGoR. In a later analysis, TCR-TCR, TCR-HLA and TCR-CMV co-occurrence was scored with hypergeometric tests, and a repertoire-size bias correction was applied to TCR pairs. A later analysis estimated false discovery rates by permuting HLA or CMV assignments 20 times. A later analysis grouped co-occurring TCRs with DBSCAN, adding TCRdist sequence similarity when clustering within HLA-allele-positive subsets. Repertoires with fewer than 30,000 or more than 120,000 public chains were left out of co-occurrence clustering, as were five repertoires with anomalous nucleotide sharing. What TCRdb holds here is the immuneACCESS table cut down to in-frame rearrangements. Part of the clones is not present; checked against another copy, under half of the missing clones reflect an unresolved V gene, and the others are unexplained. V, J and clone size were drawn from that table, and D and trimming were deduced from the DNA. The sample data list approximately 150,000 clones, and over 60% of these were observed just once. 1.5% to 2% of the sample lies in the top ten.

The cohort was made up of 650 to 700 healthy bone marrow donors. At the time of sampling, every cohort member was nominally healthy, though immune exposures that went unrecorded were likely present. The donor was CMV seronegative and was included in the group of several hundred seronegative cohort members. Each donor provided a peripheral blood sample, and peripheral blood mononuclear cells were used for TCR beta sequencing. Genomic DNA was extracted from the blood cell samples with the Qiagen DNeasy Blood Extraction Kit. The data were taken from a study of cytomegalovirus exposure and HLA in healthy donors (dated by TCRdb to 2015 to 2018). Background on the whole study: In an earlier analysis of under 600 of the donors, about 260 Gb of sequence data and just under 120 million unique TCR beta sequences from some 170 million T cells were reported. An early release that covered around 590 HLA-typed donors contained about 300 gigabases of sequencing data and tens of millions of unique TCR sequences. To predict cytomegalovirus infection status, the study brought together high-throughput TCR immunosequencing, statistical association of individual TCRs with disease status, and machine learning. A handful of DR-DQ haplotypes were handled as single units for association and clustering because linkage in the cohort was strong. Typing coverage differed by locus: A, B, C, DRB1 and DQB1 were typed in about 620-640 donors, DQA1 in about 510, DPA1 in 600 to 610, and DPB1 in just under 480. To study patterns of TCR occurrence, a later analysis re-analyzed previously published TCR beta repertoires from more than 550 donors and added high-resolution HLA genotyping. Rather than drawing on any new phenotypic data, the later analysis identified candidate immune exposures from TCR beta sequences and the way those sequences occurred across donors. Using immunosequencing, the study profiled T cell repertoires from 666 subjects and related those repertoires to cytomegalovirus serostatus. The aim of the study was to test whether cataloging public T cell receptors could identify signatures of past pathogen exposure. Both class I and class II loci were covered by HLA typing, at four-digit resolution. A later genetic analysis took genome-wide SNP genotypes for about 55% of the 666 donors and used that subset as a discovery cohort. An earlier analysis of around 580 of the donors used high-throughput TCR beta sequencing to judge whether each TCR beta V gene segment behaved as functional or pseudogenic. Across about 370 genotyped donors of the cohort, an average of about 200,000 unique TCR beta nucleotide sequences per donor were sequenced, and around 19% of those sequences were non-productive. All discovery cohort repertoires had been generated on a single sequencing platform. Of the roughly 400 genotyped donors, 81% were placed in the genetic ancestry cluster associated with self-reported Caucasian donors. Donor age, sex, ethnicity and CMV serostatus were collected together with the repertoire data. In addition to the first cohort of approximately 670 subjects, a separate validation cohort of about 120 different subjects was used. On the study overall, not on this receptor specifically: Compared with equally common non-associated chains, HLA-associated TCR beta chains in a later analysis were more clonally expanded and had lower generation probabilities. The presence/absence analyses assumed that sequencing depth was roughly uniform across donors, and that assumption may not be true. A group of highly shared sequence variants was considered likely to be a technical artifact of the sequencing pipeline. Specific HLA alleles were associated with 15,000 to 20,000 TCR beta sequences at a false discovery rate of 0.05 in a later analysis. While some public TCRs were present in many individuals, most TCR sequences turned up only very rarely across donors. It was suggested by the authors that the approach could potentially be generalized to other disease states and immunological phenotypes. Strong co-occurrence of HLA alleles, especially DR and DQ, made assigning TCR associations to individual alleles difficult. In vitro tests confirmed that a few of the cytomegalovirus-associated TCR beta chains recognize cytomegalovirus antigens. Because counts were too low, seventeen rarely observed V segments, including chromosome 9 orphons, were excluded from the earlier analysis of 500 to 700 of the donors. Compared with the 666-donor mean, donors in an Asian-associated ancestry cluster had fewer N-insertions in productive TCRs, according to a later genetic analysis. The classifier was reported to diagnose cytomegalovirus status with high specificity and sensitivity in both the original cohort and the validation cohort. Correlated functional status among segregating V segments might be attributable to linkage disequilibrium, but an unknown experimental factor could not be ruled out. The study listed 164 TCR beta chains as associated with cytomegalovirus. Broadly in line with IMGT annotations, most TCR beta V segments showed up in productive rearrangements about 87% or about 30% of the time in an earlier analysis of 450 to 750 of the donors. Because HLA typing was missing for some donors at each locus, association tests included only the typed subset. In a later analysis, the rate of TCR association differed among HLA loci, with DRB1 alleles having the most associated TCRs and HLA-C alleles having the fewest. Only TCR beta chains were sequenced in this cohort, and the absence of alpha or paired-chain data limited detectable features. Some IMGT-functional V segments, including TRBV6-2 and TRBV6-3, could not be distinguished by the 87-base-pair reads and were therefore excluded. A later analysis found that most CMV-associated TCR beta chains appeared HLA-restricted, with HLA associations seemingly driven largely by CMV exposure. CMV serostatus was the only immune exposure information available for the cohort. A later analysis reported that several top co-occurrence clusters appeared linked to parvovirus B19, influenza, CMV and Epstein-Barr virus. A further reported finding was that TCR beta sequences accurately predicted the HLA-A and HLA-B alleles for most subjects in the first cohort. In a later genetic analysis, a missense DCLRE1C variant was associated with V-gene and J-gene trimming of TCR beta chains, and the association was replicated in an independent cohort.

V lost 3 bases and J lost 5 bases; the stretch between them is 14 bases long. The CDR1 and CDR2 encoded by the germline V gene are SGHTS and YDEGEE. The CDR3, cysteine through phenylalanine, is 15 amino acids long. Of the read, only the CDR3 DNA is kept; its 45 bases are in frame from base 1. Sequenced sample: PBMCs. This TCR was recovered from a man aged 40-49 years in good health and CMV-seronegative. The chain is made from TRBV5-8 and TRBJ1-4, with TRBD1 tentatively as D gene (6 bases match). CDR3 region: CASSSGQFDNEKLFF. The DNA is TGTGCCAGCAGCTCAGGACAGTTTGACAATGAAAAACTGTTTTTT.